This entry lists 23 T cell receptor beta chains sequenced from one sample in a study of neurological immune-mediated disorders. TCRdb re-analysed the 5' RACE reads in MiXCR, keeping a single row per CDR3 protein. This table holds tens of thousands of distinct CDR3 sequences, 15% to 20% found once. The source material was PBMCs. The receptors stem from a woman aged 40 to 50 in good health.

This clonotype was picked up a small number of times. The rearrangement uses TRBV2 and TRBJ2-5; either TRBD1 or TRBD2 may supply D (5 bases each). CDR3 length: 14 residues. Trimming cost V 6 bases and J 5 bases, with 16 bases left between them. In germline, CDR1 is SNHLY, CDR2 FYNNEI. The CDR3 is CASSRGGSEETQYF. DNA of the CDR3: TGTGCCAGCAGCCGTGGGGGTAGCGAGGAGACCCAGTACTTC.

This clonotype was seen many times. V gene TRBV5-1 combines with J gene TRBJ1-6, with 7 bases aligning to TRBD1. Germline V CDR1 and CDR2: SGHRS, YFSETQ. The ends lost 3 bases at V and 7 bases at J; junction bases unmatched: 4. This CDR3 has 14 residues. The CDR3 loop reads CASSSGTANSPLHF. CDR3 nucleotides: TGCGCCAGCAGCTCCGGGACAGCGAATTCACCCCTCCACTTT.

The table lists this clonotype with many counts. This rearrangement joins TRBV7-3 to TRBJ1-1, with a weak D call TRBD1 (5 bases). The V and J ends lost 2 bases and 4 bases respectively, with 14 bases between them. CDR1 and CDR2 from the germline V gene are SGHTA and FQGTGA. The CDR3 totals 15 residues. Here the CDR3 reads CASSLAPGLSTEAFF. DNA of the CDR3: TGTGCCAGCAGCTTAGCTCCAGGGTTGAGCACTGAAGCTTTCTTT.

This clonotype was counted at least ten times. The CDR3 nucleotides read TGTGCCAGCGGGGCCCTTGGCAGCTCCTACGAGCAGTACTTC. It translates to CASGALGSSYEQYF. The V and J genes are TRBV6-5 and TRBJ2-7, with TRBD1 as a possible D gene (5 bases). Trimming left V 8 bases short and J 0 bases short, with 14 bases between. The CDR3 extends over 14 amino acids. The germline V gene encodes CDR1 MNHEY and CDR2 SVGAGI.

This clonotype has ten or more counts. The V and J genes are TRBV18 and TRBJ1-6; D uncertain. Trimming cost V 3 bases and J 6 bases, with 9 bases left between them. The CDR3 spans 14 residues. Germline V CDR1 and CDR2: KGHSH, LQKENI. In DNA, the CDR3 is TGTGCCAGCTCACCTCTACACGGTAATTCACCCCTCCACTTT. It encodes CASSPLHGNSPLHF.

This clonotype came up many times. This chain joins TRBV2 and TRBJ2-4; 9 bases align to TRBD1. Germline V CDR1 and CDR2: SNHLY, FYNNEI. The length of the CDR3 is 13 residues. The J segment lost 8 bases and the V segment lost 4 bases, leaving 3 bases of the junction unmatched. CDR3 residues: CASSGQGEDIQYF. The CDR3 region has the DNA TGTGCCAGCAGTGGACAGGGGGAGGACATTCAGTACTTC.

In this sample, this clonotype turned up many times. The CDR3 sequence is CSVEEGGSFRPEAFF. The CDR3 DNA is TGCAGCGTTGAAGAGGGAGGGAGCTTTAGGCCTGAAGCTTTCTTT. This sequence joins TRBV29-1 and TRBJ1-1, with D unclear. V dropped 0 bases and J dropped 6 bases, with 17 bases sitting between them. Germline loops: CDR1 SQVTM, CDR2 ANQGSEA. The CDR3 is 15 residues long.

This clonotype was seen a handful of times. This chain connects TRBV3-1 to TRBJ2-7, with no clear D. CDR1 is LGHDT, CDR2 YNNKEL, per germline (reference sequence). The CDR3 totals 14 residues. Trimming pared 1 base from V and 0 bases from J, leaving 7 bases between. This chain's CDR3 is CASSQAISSYEQYF. In nucleotides, the CDR3 is TGTGCCAGCAGCCAAGCTATCAGCTCCTACGAGCAGTACTTC.

This clonotype was detected many times. The V and J genes are TRBV7-8 and TRBJ1-1; D unresolved. Germline values: CDR1 SGHVS, CDR2 FQNEAQ. Trimming took 2 bases from V and 1 from J, leaving 11 bases between them. CDR3 length: 15 residues. CDR3 residues: CASSLYPGENTEAFF. CDR3 in DNA: TGTGCCAGCAGCTTATATCCGGGCGAGAACACTGAAGCTTTCTTT. Filled out from reference TRBV7-8 and TRBJ1-1, the complete variable domain reads GAGVSQSPRYKVAKRGQDVALRCDPISGHVSLFWYQQALGQGPEFLTYFQNEAQLDKSGLPSDRFFAERPEGSVSTLKIQRTQQEDSAVYLCASSLYPGENTEAFFGQGTRLTVV.

This clonotype occurred many times. The chain uses TRBV4-2 and TRBJ1-4; D is unclear. This CDR3 is 12 amino acids long. Germline V gene sequence: CDR1 LGHNA, CDR2 YNFKEQ. Trimming left V 4 bases short and J 7 bases short, with 7 bases between. The CDR3, as DNA: TGTGCCAGCAGCCTCCTGGGTGAAAAACTGTTTTTT. Protein sequence: CASSLLGEKLFF.

This clonotype occurred many times. V and J are TRBV5-1 and TRBJ1-3; the D is unclear. The germline CDR1 and CDR2 sequences are SGHRS and YFSETQ. V gave up 0 bases and J gave up 4 bases, with 8 bases separating them. The CDR3 extends over 14 amino acids. This chain's CDR3 is CASSLDGRGNTIYF. CDR3 DNA: TGCGCCAGCAGCTTGGATGGCAGAGGAAACACCATATATTTT.

This clonotype was recorded only once. A much larger clone sits a single nucleotide away, making a read error possible. Because the CDR3 is missing its conserved closing phenylalanine or tryptophan, this is likely a read error. The chain recombines TRBV2 with TRBJ2-5; D may be TRBD1 (5 bases). V was trimmed by 5 bases and J by 5 bases, leaving 15 bases between them. The CDR3 is 14 amino acids. Germline-derived CDR1 and CDR2 are SNHLY and FYNNEI. The chain's CDR3 is CASSQGLSGETQYL. CDR3 DNA: TGTGCCAGCAGTCAGGGTTTGTCCGGGGAGACCCAGTACTTA.

This chain connects TRBV6-5 to TRBJ2-2; 10 nucleotides align to TRBD2. The CDR3 extends over 16 amino acids. Trimming removed 0 bases from V and 6 bases from J; junction bases left unmatched: 4. The germline CDR1 and CDR2 sequences are MNHEY and SVGAGI. CDR3 in DNA: TGTGCCAGCAGTTACTCCAACCTAGCGGGGGCCGGGGAGCTGTTTTTT. Its translation is CASSYSNLAGAGELFF.

In this sample, this clonotype turned up many times. The chain has TRBV6-1 and TRBJ2-4; D may correspond to TRBD1 or TRBD2 (7 bases each). Trimming took 8 bases from V and 7 from J, leaving 18 bases between them. Germline V gene lookup returns CDR1 MNHNS and CDR2 SASEGT. This CDR3 contains 14 residues. This CDR3 is CASGSAGGVNIQYF. The CDR3 DNA reads as TGTGCCAGCGGGTCGGCAGGGGGGGTGAACATTCAGTACTTC.

The sample holds many counts of this clonotype. J is TRBJ2-1 and V is TRBV5-1; D uncertain. V lost 0 bases, J lost 6 bases, and 10 bases lay in between. Germline V CDR1 and CDR2: SGHRS, YFSETQ. This CDR3 region has 14 residues. The CDR3 DNA sequence: TGCGCCAGCAGCTTGGATGGGGTAGGCAATGAGCAGTTCTTC. The encoded protein is CASSLDGVGNEQFF.

In this sample, this clonotype turned up many times. The rearrangement uses TRBV4-2 and TRBJ2-5; 11 bases line up with TRBD1. The germline gives CDR1 LGHNA, CDR2 YNFKEQ. The CDR3 runs to 16 residues. Trimming removed 3 bases from V and 2 bases from J; junction bases left unmatched: 5. The chain's CDR3 is CASSQGDRGYQETQYF. The CDR3 coding sequence is TGTGCCAGCAGCCAGGGGGACAGGGGGTATCAAGAGACCCAGTACTTC.

This clonotype occurred many times. V gene TRBV29-1 combines with J gene TRBJ2-5, with unresolved D. The ends were cut back, 2 bases at V and 5 bases at J, with 18 bases in the middle. Germline V CDR1 and CDR2: SQVTM, ANQGSEA. This CDR3 region has 15 residues. CDR3 in DNA: TGCAGCGTTGAAACGGCGGCAGCTTATGGGGAGACCCAGTACTTC. The encoded protein is CSVETAAAYGETQYF.

In this sample, this clonotype turned up many times. The genes are TRBV4-3 and TRBJ2-1; tentative D call: TRBD1 (7 bases). Germline assignment: CDR1 LGHNA and CDR2 YSLEER. Trimming pared 2 bases from V and 1 base from J, leaving 21 bases between. The CDR3 consists of 19 residues. The CDR3 nucleotides read TGCGCCAGCAGCCAATGGGGCTCATCCCAGGGGGGTTCCTACAATGAGCAGTTCTTC. Amino acids: CASSQWGSSQGGSYNEQFF.

At least ten counts were recorded for this clonotype. The J gene is TRBJ1-1, the V gene TRBV20-1; a possible D gene is TRBD1 (5 bases). Germline loops: CDR1 DFQATT, CDR2 SNEGSKA (reference sequence). The V end lost 1 base, the J end lost 10 bases, and 13 bases lay between the germline ends. CDR3 length equals 12 residues. DNA of the CDR3: TGCAGTGCTAGAGCGGGGGGATGGGTAGCTTTCTTT. Encoded protein: CSARAGGWVAFF.

This clonotype was seen at least ten times. This rearrangement joins TRBV27 to TRBJ1-6; 7 bases fit TRBD1. Trimming cost V 4 bases and J 7 bases; bases outside gene matches: 10. There are 16 residues in the CDR3. Germline V gene data show CDR1 as MNHEY and CDR2 as SMNVEV (reference sequence). Here the CDR3 DNA reads TGTGCCAGCAGTTCCCAGGGGGACTTGTTGAATTCACCCCTCCACTTT. Its translation: CASSSQGDLLNSPLHF.

This clonotype was picked up a small number of times. The V and J genes are TRBV7-3 and TRBJ2-1, with 8 nucleotides matching TRBD1. With 3 bases clipped from V and 1 base from J, the junction kept 5 bases outside the gene matches. This CDR3 is built from 16 residues. Germline V gene sequence: CDR1 SGHTA, CDR2 FQGTGA. The CDR3: CASSLGTGFSYNEQFF. For the CDR3, the DNA is TGTGCCAGCAGCTTGGGGACAGGCTTTTCCTACAATGAGCAGTTCTTC.

This clonotype came up many times. As DNA, the CDR3 is TGCAGTGCTGGCCTCAGAGAGACCTCCTACAATGAGCAGTTCTTC. Its translation is CSAGLRETSYNEQFF. This rearrangement joins TRBV20-1 to TRBJ2-1; D gene uncertain. With 5 bases removed from V and 0 bases from J, the gap between germline ends came to 14 bases. Germline CDR1 DFQATT, CDR2 SNEGSKA (reference sequence). The CDR3 is 15 residues long.

This clonotype was seen many times. The rearrangement joins TRBV4-3 to TRBJ1-1; TRBD1 is a possible D gene (5 bases). Germline CDR1 reads LGHNA; CDR2 reads YSLEER. V was shortened by 0 bases and J by 1 base, with 9 bases between the two germline ends. This CDR3 has 15 amino acids. As DNA, the CDR3 is TGCGCCAGCAGCCAAGAAGGGGCTGGGAACACTGAAGCTTTCTTT. Its protein product is CASSQEGAGNTEAFF.